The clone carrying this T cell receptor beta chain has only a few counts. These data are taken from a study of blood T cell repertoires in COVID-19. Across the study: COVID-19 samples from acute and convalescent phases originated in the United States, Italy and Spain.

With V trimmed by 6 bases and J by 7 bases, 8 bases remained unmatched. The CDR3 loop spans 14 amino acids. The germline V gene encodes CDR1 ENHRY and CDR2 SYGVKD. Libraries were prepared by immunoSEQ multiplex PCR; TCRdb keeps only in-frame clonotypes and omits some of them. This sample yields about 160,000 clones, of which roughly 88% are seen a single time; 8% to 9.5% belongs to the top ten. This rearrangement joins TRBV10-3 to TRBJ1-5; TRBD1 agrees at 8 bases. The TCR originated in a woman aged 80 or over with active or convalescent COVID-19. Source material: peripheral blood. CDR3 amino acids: CAIRVGQVNQPQHF. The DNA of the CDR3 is TGTGCCATCAGGGTGGGACAGGTAAACCAGCCCCAGCATTTT.